Here is one T cell receptor beta chain with its context. Its antigen is not known. The data were obtained in a study of cytomegalovirus exposure and HLA in healthy donors. Study-level points and caveats: Of the V segments, some could not be distinguished, including TRBV6-2 and TRBV6-3, and were excluded. Most of the CMV-associated TCR beta chains (in a later analysis) appeared to be HLA-restricted. In a later analysis, TCR beta V- and J-gene trimming was associated with a missense DCLRE1C variant.

The CDR3 covers 13 residues. Germline values: CDR1 GTSNPN, CDR2 SVGIG (reference sequence). Trimming removed 3 bases from V and 1 base from J, with 9 bases in between. Vbeta (60) and Jbeta (13) primers were used in the PCR. Clones were read by immunoSEQ multiplex PCR, and TCRdb kept only the in-frame ones, dropping some. Among about 100,000 clones, roughly four fifths were seen once, and the ten largest hold roughly an eighth. V and J are TRBV30 and TRBJ2-5; a possible D gene is TRBD1 (5 bases). The source of this sequence is a male donor in good health and CMV-seropositive. The sequencing input was PBMCs. CDR3 sequence reads: CAWSRQTQETQYF. Written as DNA, the CDR3 is TGTGCCTGGAGCCGACAGACCCAAGAGACCCAGTACTTC.